Shown below are 23 T cell receptor beta chains from a single sample sequenced in a study of beta chain features in type 1 diabetes. Since all of the isolated RNA was reverse transcribed, expressed TCRB transcripts were what got sequenced. Profiled with immunoSEQ multiplex PCR; TCRdb holds only in-frame clones, not every one. The sample has a few hundred thousand clones, 14% seen once. Material: central memory CD4+ T cells from blood. The receptors here all came from a young man in good health.

This clone has ten or more counts. This chain links TRBV11-3 with TRBJ1-3; D may be TRBD1 (5 bases). This CDR3 has 15 residues. Per germline, CDR1 SGHNT and CDR2 YENEEA. V lost 5 bases and J lost 8, with 19 bases in between. The CDR3 region is CASSPSATGGDTIYF. CDR3 bases: TGTGCCAGCAGCCCATCGGCGACTGGGGGAGACACCATATATTTT.

The chain is built from TRBV6-4 and TRBJ1-2; D might be TRBD1 (5 bases). This CDR3 comprises 15 residues. V was cut by 4 bases and J by 0 bases, with 12 bases left in between. Germline CDR1 is MRHNA and CDR2 is SNTAGT. The CDR3 spells CASSVGSGTNYGYTF. The DNA of the CDR3 is TGTGCCAGCAGTGTGGGGTCAGGGACTAACTATGGCTACACCTTC.

On this clone: This sequence may be a read error, since a much larger clone differs from it by one base. V and J are TRBV7-9 and TRBJ2-1; no clear D. This CDR3 contains 11 residues. Per the germline V gene, CDR1 is SEHNR and CDR2 is FQNEAQ (reference sequence). The ends were cut back, 2 bases at V and 8 bases at J, with 4 bases in the middle. CDR3: CASSLLDEQFF. The CDR3 bases are TGTGCCAGCAGCTTATTGGATGAGCAGTTCTTC.

The V call is TRBV14, the J call TRBJ2-1; no firm D call. The V and J ends lost 3 bases and 9 bases respectively, with 12 bases between them. This CDR3 comprises 13 residues. Germline V CDR1 and CDR2: SGHDN, FVKESK. This chain's CDR3 is CASSHFWEGEQFF. The DNA for the CDR3 is TGTGCCAGCAGCCATTTTTGGGAAGGTGAGCAGTTCTTC.

This chain connects TRBV9 to TRBJ2-7, with D possibly being TRBD2 (6 bases). The CDR3 runs to 17 residues. V was clipped by 4 bases and J by 7 bases, with 27 bases between them. CDR1 SGDLS and CDR2 YYNGEE come from the germline V gene. The CDR3 DNA reads as TGTGCCAGCAGCCCGCGGGACGCGGGGTTCCACCTCGGGGAGCAGTACTTC. Protein sequence: CASSPRDAGFHLGEQYF.

The rearrangement links TRBV7-9 to TRBJ2-4, with a tentative D call TRBD2 (6 bases). From germline, CDR1 is SEHNR and CDR2 FQNEAQ (reference sequence). V lost 5 bases and J lost 1, with 15 bases in between. The CDR3 is 16 residues long. CDR3 coding DNA: TGTGCCAGCAGCGCCAGCGGCGGGGCTGCCAAAAACATTCAGTACTTC. It codes for CASSASGGAAKNIQYF.

This chain links TRBV19 with TRBJ2-7; D is ambiguous. The CDR3 length is 16 residues. Per the germline V gene, CDR1 is LNHDA and CDR2 is SQIVND (reference sequence). V was pared by 2 bases and J by 1 base, with 15 bases between. The chain's CDR3 is CASSISAAKVSYEQYF. CDR3 nucleotide sequence: TGTGCCAGTAGTATATCGGCAGCGAAAGTTTCCTACGAGCAGTACTTC.

The chain joins TRBV29-1 to TRBJ1-1; 8 bases match TRBD1. Trimming took 3 bases from V and 7 from J; bases not matched to a gene: 10. Germline values: CDR1 SQVTM, CDR2 ANQGSEA. The CDR3 runs to 14 residues. CDR3 amino acids: CSVDPQDRAHEAFF. CDR3 in DNA: TGCAGCGTTGATCCGCAGGACAGGGCCCATGAAGCTTTCTTT.

This clone occurred many times. The chain uses TRBV28 and TRBJ2-4; no firm D call. CDR3 length equals 12 residues. With 5 bases removed from V and 8 bases from J, the gap between germline ends came to 10 bases. Germline V lookup: CDR1 MDHEN, CDR2 SYDVKM. As DNA, the CDR3 is TGTGCCAGCAGTCCCTATTTGGACATTCAGTACTTC. It translates to CASSPYLDIQYF.

This clone was counted between two and nine times. The rearrangement links TRBV6-6 to TRBJ1-2, with 11 bases matching TRBD1. V dropped 5 bases and J dropped 6; count of bases not matched to a gene: 8. The CDR3 consists of 15 residues. Germline V gene lookup returns CDR1 MNHNY and CDR2 SVGAGI (reference sequence). The chain's CDR3 is CASSTSGTGGNGYTF. The DNA of the CDR3 is TGTGCCAGCAGTACATCCGGGACAGGGGGGAATGGCTACACCTTC.

This clone has at least ten counts. This sequence joins TRBV19 and TRBJ2-1, with a possible D match to TRBD1 (6 bases). Germline V gene sequence: CDR1 LNHDA, CDR2 SQIVND (reference sequence). V dropped 6 bases and J dropped 5 bases, with 17 bases sitting between them. The CDR3 totals 15 residues. CDR3 DNA sequence: TGTGCCAGTAGAAAACGGACAGAATTTAACAATGAGCAGTTCTTC. Protein sequence: CASRKRTEFNNEQFF.

The genes are TRBV7-2 and TRBJ1-2; D not certain. From germline, CDR1 is SGHTA and CDR2 FQGNSA. Trimming removed 5 bases from V and 8 bases from J, with 21 bases in between. The CDR3 sequence is 15 residues long. For the CDR3, the DNA is TGTGCCAGCAGCCGGCAGTCAATTCCCAGTGGCGGCTACACCTTC. Protein sequence: CASSRQSIPSGGYTF.

The chain uses TRBV4-1 and TRBJ1-1, with D perhaps matching TRBD1 (5 bases). This CDR3 comprises 15 residues. The germline V and J ends were trimmed by 0 bases and 1 base, with 9 bases remaining between them. CDR1 is MGHRA, CDR2 YSYEKL, per germline. This chain's CDR3 is CASSQESQGNTEAFF. Written as DNA, the CDR3 is TGCGCCAGCAGCCAAGAGTCTCAGGGGAACACTGAAGCTTTCTTT.

The chain links TRBV7-6 to TRBJ2-1, with D possibly called TRBD1 or TRBD2 (5 bases each). The CDR3 is 15 residues long. V lost 2 bases and J lost 10, with 18 bases in between. CDR1 and CDR2 (germline): SGHVS, FNYEAQ. The CDR3 nucleotides read TGTGCCAGCAGCTTACCTCAGGGACCAGTCGGGGAGCAGTTCTTC. This gives the protein CASSLPQGPVGEQFF.

This chain links TRBV5-1 with TRBJ1-2, with D maybe TRBD1 (5 bases). The CDR3 is 13 residues long. The V gene's germline CDR1 is SGHRS and CDR2 YFSETQ. V lost 0 bases, J lost 8 bases, and 11 bases lay in between. The CDR3 coding sequence is TGCGCCAGCAGCTTGGGGGACTCTATGGGCTACACCTTC. Its protein is CASSLGDSMGYTF.

This clone was seen many times. The chain recombines TRBV10-3 with TRBJ1-5; the D gene is possibly TRBD1 (5 bases). The germline V and J ends were trimmed by 8 bases and 5 bases, with 10 bases remaining between them. The CDR3 totals 12 residues. Germline V gene data show CDR1 as ENHRY and CDR2 as SYGVKD. The CDR3 nucleotides read TGTGCCATCGGCACAGGAGATCAGCCCCAGCATTTT. It is translated as CAIGTGDQPQHF.

With regard to this clone: This same CDR3 is encoded by further DNA sequences in the sample. This chain uses TRBV5-1 with TRBJ2-5; TRBD2 might be the D (7 bases). The ends were cut back, 0 bases at V and 5 bases at J, with 11 bases in the middle. The CDR3 is 14 residues long. Germline V gene sequence: CDR1 SGHRS, CDR2 YFSETQ. The CDR3 region has the DNA TGCGCCAGCAGCTTGGAAGGGGGGGCGGAGACCCAGTACTTC. Residues: CASSLEGGAETQYF.

This clone was found a few times. The J gene is TRBJ2-3, the V gene TRBV5-1; 7 bases align to TRBD2. The CDR3 is 15 amino acids. The germline V gene has CDR1 SGHRS and CDR2 YFSETQ. The V segment lost 2 bases and the J segment 4 bases; nucleotides outside the gene matches: 7. The CDR3 loop is CASSFGAAGADTQYF. CDR3 nucleotide sequence: TGCGCCAGCAGCTTCGGAGCGGCGGGGGCAGATACGCAGTATTTT.

This clone was counted many times. The chain employs TRBV30 and TRBJ1-2; possible D gene TRBD1, 6 bases. V lost 4 bases and J 2 bases, leaving 11 bases between the germline ends. CDR1 and CDR2 from the germline V gene are GTSNPN and SVGIG (reference sequence). The CDR3 is made up of 13 amino acids. The DNA of the CDR3 is TGTGCCTGGACCATCGGGGGCAACTATGGCTACACCTTC. This sequence encodes CAWTIGGNYGYTF.

The V and J genes are TRBV29-1 and TRBJ1-3; TRBD1 is a possible D gene (5 bases). Per germline, CDR1 SQVTM and CDR2 ANQGSEA. Between the trimmed V and J ends, which lost 6 bases and 4 bases, there was a span of 25 bases. This CDR3 is 17 amino acids long. The CDR3 DNA sequence: TGCAGCGTGACCGTCGAGGGGACCCTTAGATCCGGAAACACCATATATTTT. It codes for CSVTVEGTLRSGNTIYF.

This clone appeared a few times. The V gene is TRBV5-4, the J gene TRBJ2-4; D is possibly TRBD1 or TRBD2 (5 bases each). Germline CDR1 SGHNT, CDR2 YYREEE (reference sequence). The CDR3 loop spans 18 amino acids. Trimming removed 5 bases from V and 0 bases from J, with 21 bases in between. CDR3 residues: CASRHGAEPAGAKNIQYF. For the CDR3, the DNA is TGTGCCAGCAGGCACGGGGCCGAACCGGCTGGAGCCAAAAACATTCAGTACTTC. The variable domain in full, completed from reference TRBV5-4 and TRBJ2-4, reads ETGVTQSPTHLIKTRGQQVTLRCSSQSGHNTVSWYQQALGQGPQFIFQYYREEENGRGNFPPRFSGLQFPNYSSELNVNALELDDSALYLCASRHGAEPAGAKNIQYFGAGTRLSVL.

This clone was detected a few times. The chain joins TRBV4-1 to TRBJ2-2; TRBD1 might be the D (5 bases). This CDR3 has 14 amino acids. Germline-derived CDR1 and CDR2 are MGHRA and YSYEKL. Between the trimmed V and J ends, which lost 2 bases and 5 bases, there was a span of 9 bases. CDR3 coding DNA: TGCGCCAGCAGCCAATTCCCAGGGACCGGGGAGCTGTTTTTT. Its translation is CASSQFPGTGELFF.

The chain links TRBV6-5 to TRBJ2-2; D is perhaps TRBD2 (5 bases). This CDR3 has 16 amino acids. Germline V gives CDR1 MNHEY, CDR2 SVGAGI. V was trimmed by 0 bases and J by 1 base, leaving 9 bases between them. In DNA form, the CDR3 reads TGTGCCAGCAGTTACTCCCCGGGAAGGAACACCGGGGAGCTGTTTTTT. It is translated as CASSYSPGRNTGELFF.